Shown below are 9 T cell receptor beta chains from a single sample sequenced in a study of tumor-infiltrating lymphocytes in primary liver carcinoma. Constant-region priming of about 520 ng total RNA yielded TCR beta cDNA. Three rounds of nested multiplex PCR with slightly modified ARM-PCR produced TCR beta libraries. TRBV1-TRBV30 forward primers paired with a C-beta reverse primer drove the first two PCR rounds, roughly 10 cycles each. TCRdb fed the multiplex PCR reads into MiXCR, producing one record per CDR3 protein. The data contain about 300,000 distinct CDR3 sequences, approximately 65% of them singletons. The blood RNA (from unsorted whole blood) was obtained, and germline DNA was also extracted. The sequencing sample was made of peripheral blood. The source is a man aged 40-49 years with primary liver carcinoma and hepatitis B virus infection.

Concerning this clonotype: A much more abundant neighbour one base away suggests this may be a read error. This chain uses TRBV4-2 with TRBJ2-1; D gene ambiguous. Germline V lookup: CDR1 LGHNA, CDR2 YNFKEQ. The CDR3 spans 11 residues. The DNA for the CDR3 is TGTGCCAGCAGCCAAAGCGATGAGCAGTCCTTC. Translated, it gives CASSQSDEQSF.

The V call is TRBV11-2, the J call TRBJ2-1; D gene uncertain. This CDR3 region has 13 residues. Germline V gene sequence: CDR1 SGHAT, CDR2 FQNNGV. V was clipped by 6 bases and J by 7 bases, with 13 bases between them. Here the CDR3 DNA reads TGTGCCAGCAGTCCCCAAGGGTGGAATGAGCAGTTCTTC. Protein product: CASSPQGWNEQFF. Drawing the rest from reference TRBV11-2 and TRBJ2-1, the complete variable domain is EAGVAQSPRYKIIEKRQSVAFWCNPISGHATLYWYQQILGQGPKLLIQFQNNGVVDDSQLPKDRFSAERLKGVDSTLKIQPAKLEDSAVYLCASSPQGWNEQFFGPGTRLTVL.

The count of this clonotype is one. At one of its ends the junction is not consistent with the germline gene, which may arise from a read error. The chain combines TRBV14 with TRBJ2-3, with D tentatively TRBD1 or TRBD2 (6 bases each). Germline-derived CDR1 and CDR2 are SGHDN and FVKESK. The CDR3 length is 16 residues. Written as DNA, the CDR3 is TGTGACAGCAGCCTAGGGCGGGACGGAGGGGGAGATACGCAGTATTTT. It yields the protein CDSSLGRDGGGDTQYF.

This clonotype showed up many times. This rearrangement joins TRBV6-1 to TRBJ1-5; 8 bases fit TRBD1. V shed 6 bases, J shed 3 bases, and the junction held 7 bases outside the gene matches. This CDR3 has 15 amino acids. The germline V gene has CDR1 MNHNS and CDR2 SASEGT. The chain's CDR3 is CASRDWTGTNQPQHF. DNA for the CDR3: TGTGCCAGCAGGGACTGGACAGGGACCAATCAGCCCCAGCATTTT.

In its sample, this clonotype was seen once. The junction does not match germline at one end; this may be a read error. This chain links TRBV11-2 with TRBJ2-2; TRBD2 is a possible D gene (5 bases). CDR1 and CDR2 (germline): SGHAT, FQNNGV. The CDR3 runs to 11 residues. CDR3 protein: CASRSSGELFF. The CDR3 DNA is TGTGCCAGCAGGTCTTCCGGGGAGCTGTTCTTT.

As concerns this clonotype: A much larger clone lies one base from this, so it may be a read error. The CDR3 region is CASSQGPRNTEAFF. Written as DNA, the CDR3 is TGCGCCAGCAGCCAAGGGCCGAGGAACACTGAAGCTTTCTTT. This chain connects TRBV4-1 to TRBJ1-1, with D uncertain. Trimming removed 1 base from V and 1 base from J, with 7 bases in between. The CDR3 runs 14 residues. Germline V gene lookup returns CDR1 MGHRA and CDR2 YSYEKL.

This clonotype has at least ten counts. The chain carries TRBV28 and TRBJ2-2; 8 nucleotides align to TRBD2. The CDR3 has 15 residues. CDR1 MDHEN and CDR2 SYDVKM come from the germline V gene. V lost 5 bases to trimming and J lost 2 bases; unmatched junction nucleotides: 4. CDR3 sequence: CASSRGLGNTGELFF. CDR3 sequence (DNA): TGTGCCAGCAGTAGGGGACTAGGCAACACCGGGGAGCTGTTTTTT.

In regard to this clonotype: A much larger clone differs by one base, so this may be a read error. This chain connects TRBV4-2 to TRBJ2-7; TRBD1 might be the D (7 bases). Germline-derived CDR1 and CDR2 are LGHNA and YNFKEQ. The CDR3 runs 17 residues. Here the CDR3 reads CVSSLQGGGTSSYEQYF. CDR3 nucleotides: TGTGTCAGCAGCCTCCAAGGGGGCGGGACGAGCTCCTACGAGCAGTACTTC.

This clonotype was seen ten or more times. The chain links TRBV29-1 to TRBJ2-3, with D possibly matching TRBD2 (6 bases). Germline values: CDR1 SQVTM, CDR2 ANQGSEA. V gave up 2 bases and J gave up 2 bases, with 8 bases separating them. The CDR3 covers 13 residues. CDR3 sequence reads: CSVESGFTDTQYF. In DNA form, the CDR3 reads TGCAGCGTTGAAAGCGGGTTCACAGATACGCAGTATTTT.